This TCR beta chain was sequenced during a study of Graves' ophthalmopathy and Graves' hyperthyroidism. Study outcomes and limitations: Among expanded thyroid clonotypes above 0.001 frequency, most also occurred in blood. Classification of ophthalmopathy versus stable hyperthyroidism by a 13-signature model yielded around 88% sensitivity and about 83% specificity.

This clonotype was observed at least ten times. Its target is unknown. Uncontrolled infections, other autoimmune diseases, pregnancy or lactation barred patients from enrollment. V was cut by 3 bases and J by 4 bases, with 9 bases left in between. Germline values: CDR1 SQVTM, CDR2 ANQGSEA. The CDR3 extends over 13 amino acids. Using RNA transcripts, the TCR beta CDR3 regions were amplified. The first-round RT-PCR employed HTBI primers together with the Qiagen OneStep RT-PCR kit. A multiplex PCR was then performed as the second round. A single record per CDR3 protein comes from TCRdb applying MiXCR to the multiplex PCR reads. The table records about 550,000 distinct CDR3 sequences, about two fifths of them present only once.

This chain joins TRBV29-1 and TRBJ1-4, with D possibly TRBD1 on 5 matching bases. This TCR came from an adult man with Graves' hyperthyroidism. The sample comprised peripheral blood or thyroid tissue (not recorded which). The CDR3 loop reads CSVDGDGNEKLFF. As DNA, the CDR3 is TGCAGCGTTGATGGGGACGGTAATGAAAAACTGTTTTTT. The full variable domain, its missing parts supplied by reference TRBV29-1 and TRBJ1-4, is SAVISQKPSRDICQRGTSLTIQCQVDSQVTMMFWYRQQPGQSLTLIATANQGSEATYESGFVIDKFPISRPNLTFSTLTVSNMSPEDSSIYLCSVDGDGNEKLFFGSGTQLSVL.